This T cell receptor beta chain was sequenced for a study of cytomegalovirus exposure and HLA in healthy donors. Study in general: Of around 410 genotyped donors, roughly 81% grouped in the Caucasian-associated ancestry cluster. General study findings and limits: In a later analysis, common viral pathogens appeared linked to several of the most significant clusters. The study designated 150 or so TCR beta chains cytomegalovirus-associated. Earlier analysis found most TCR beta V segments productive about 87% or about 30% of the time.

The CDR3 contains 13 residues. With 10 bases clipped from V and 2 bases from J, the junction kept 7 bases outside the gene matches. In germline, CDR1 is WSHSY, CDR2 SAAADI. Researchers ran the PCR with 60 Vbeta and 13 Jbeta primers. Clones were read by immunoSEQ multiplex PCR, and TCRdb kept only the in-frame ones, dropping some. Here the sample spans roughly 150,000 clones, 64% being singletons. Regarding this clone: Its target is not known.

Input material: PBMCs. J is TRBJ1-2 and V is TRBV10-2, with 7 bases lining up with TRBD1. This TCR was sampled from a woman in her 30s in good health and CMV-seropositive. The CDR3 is CATWTGVNYGYTF. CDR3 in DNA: TGCGCCACGTGGACAGGAGTAAACTATGGCTACACCTTC.